The 21 T cell receptor beta chains below come from one sample, sequenced in a study of identical twins. TCRdb reprocessed the 5' RACE reads via MiXCR and lists one record per CDR3 protein. The table shows around 1.7 million distinct CDR3 sequences, with around 29% occurring only once. What was sequenced was cord blood. Receptors were obtained from a newborn girl in good health.

In this sample, this clonotype turned up a few times. This chain links TRBV6-2 or TRBV6-3 with TRBJ2-3, with TRBD2 identical over 10 bases. The germline gives CDR1 MNHEY, CDR2 SVGEGT. CDR3 size: 18 residues. V lost 6 bases and J lost 3; bases outside the gene matches: 15. CDR3 bases: TGTGCCAGCAGCGAGTCCAAATTGGCTAGCGGGAGTACAGATACGCAGTATTTT. This sequence encodes CASSESKLASGSTDTQYF.

This clonotype was found a few times. The chain combines TRBV7-9 with TRBJ2-1, with 9 nucleotides matching TRBD1. Germline V gives CDR1 SEHNR, CDR2 FQNEAQ (reference sequence). Trimming cost V 4 bases and J 2 bases; bases outside gene matches: 6. The CDR3 runs to 16 residues. The CDR3 coding sequence is TGTGCCAGCAGCTCTCGGGGGACAGGGCCCTACAATGAGCAGTTCTTC. Its protein is CASSSRGTGPYNEQFF.

This clonotype was counted between two and nine times. This chain connects TRBV5-1 to TRBJ1-2, with D possibly matching TRBD1 (5 bases). Germline CDR1 is SGHRS and CDR2 is YFSETQ. Between the trimmed V and J ends, which lost 4 bases and 1 base, there was a span of 17 bases. The CDR3 extends over 16 amino acids. As DNA, the CDR3 is TGCGCCAGCAGCCCGGGACCGACGTTGAATAACTATGGCTACACCTTC. This gives the protein CASSPGPTLNNYGYTF.

This sequence joins TRBV28 and TRBJ2-1; 7 nucleotides align to TRBD2. Germline V lookup: CDR1 MDHEN, CDR2 SYDVKM. Unmatched junction bases numbered 4, after V lost 3 bases and J lost 8 bases. The CDR3 spans 13 residues. The CDR3 DNA sequence: TGTGCCAGCAGTTTCTCGACTAGCCATGAGCAGTTCTTC. Translation gives CASSFSTSHEQFF.

The chain has TRBV20-1 and TRBJ2-1; a possible D gene is TRBD1 (6 bases). In germline, CDR1 is DFQATT, CDR2 SNEGSKA (reference sequence). Deletions cut 2 bases from V and 10 bases from J, with 9 bases between. The CDR3 is 11 residues long. For the CDR3, the DNA is TGCAGTGCTAGACCCGGGACAGAGCAGTTCTTC. It translates to CSARPGTEQFF.

The chain uses TRBV2 and TRBJ2-5, with 8 bases identical to TRBD2. The V gene end was trimmed by 7 bases and the J gene end by 5 bases; junction bases not matched to a gene: 9. This CDR3 contains 14 residues. Germline V gene data show CDR1 as SNHLY and CDR2 as FYNNEI. Here the CDR3 reads CASIGAGARETQYF. The CDR3 DNA follows: TGTGCCAGCATCGGAGCGGGGGCTAGGGAGACCCAGTACTTC.

This chain uses TRBV3-1 with TRBJ2-7; possibly TRBD1 or TRBD2 for D (6 bases each). Trimming pared 1 base from V and 7 bases from J, leaving 29 bases between. Germline values: CDR1 LGHDT, CDR2 YNNKEL (reference sequence). CDR3 length: 19 residues. CDR3 sequence reads: CASSQVWSEWGPSDNEQYF. The CDR3 nucleotides read TGTGCCAGCAGCCAAGTCTGGTCTGAGTGGGGGCCTAGCGACAATGAGCAGTACTTC.

In regard to this clonotype: This could be a read error, since a much larger clone is one nucleotide away. The V gene is TRBV24-1, the J gene TRBJ2-7; D is possibly TRBD1 (6 bases). Germline-derived CDR1 and CDR2 are KGHDR and SFDVKD. The CDR3 runs to 17 residues. Trimming left V 4 bases short and J 7 bases short, with 25 bases between. CDR3 coding DNA: TGTGCCACCAGTGACTCACGCCCGGGACATTCCTACAATGAGCAGTACTTC. This codes for CATSDSRPGHSYNEQYF.

This clonotype has just a few counts. V usage is TRBV20-1 and J usage is TRBJ2-3, with no clear D. Trimming stripped 1 base from V and 4 bases from J, with 9 bases between. The CDR3 sequence is 13 residues long. Per germline, CDR1 DFQATT and CDR2 SNEGSKA (reference sequence). CDR3 nucleotides: TGCAGTGCTAGAGTTGACCTAGCAGATACGCAGTATTTT. Amino acids: CSARVDLADTQYF.

With regard to this clonotype: Compared with germline, one end of the junction differs, possibly owing to a read error. The CDR3 region is CASSRAGGSYNEQVF. The CDR3 DNA reads TGTGCCAGCAGTAGAGCGGGGGGGTCCTACAATGAGCAGGTCTTC. J is TRBJ2-1 and V is TRBV6-2 or TRBV6-3, with TRBD2 matching over 10 bases. Germline CDR1 is MNHEY and CDR2 is SVGEGT. The CDR3 covers 15 residues.

This clonotype has more than one count but fewer than ten. The CDR3 reads CSATTASLLSYEQYF. CDR3 in DNA: TGCAGTGCTACGACAGCTAGTTTACTCTCCTACGAGCAGTACTTC. This chain uses TRBV20-1 with TRBJ2-7, with a tentative D call TRBD1 (5 bases). The CDR3 length is 15 residues. In germline, CDR1 is DFQATT, CDR2 SNEGSKA (reference sequence). Trimming removed 4 bases at V and 0 bases at J, with 16 bases between.

In this sample, this clonotype turned up a few times. The CDR3: CASSQDPTPVGNEQYF. CDR3 nucleotide sequence: TGTGCCAGCAGCCAAGATCCGACTCCGGTGGGGAACGAGCAGTACTTC. The chain has TRBV3-1 and TRBJ2-5, with D unresolved. The J call may not be correct, given that the DNA end is closer to TRBJ2-7. In germline, CDR1 is LGHDT, CDR2 YNNKEL (reference sequence). There are 16 residues in the CDR3.

This clonotype appeared a few times. V usage is TRBV7-9 and J usage is TRBJ1-5; D is ambiguous. The germline V gene has CDR1 SEHNR and CDR2 FQNEAQ (reference sequence). This CDR3 contains 13 residues. Between the trimmed V and J ends, which lost 2 bases and 5 bases, there was a span of 7 bases. The CDR3 DNA follows: TGTGCCAGCAGCTTATGGGTTCATCAGCCCCAGCATTTT. It translates to CASSLWVHQPQHF.

Ten or more counts support this clonotype. The chain recombines TRBV27 with TRBJ1-2; D might be TRBD1 (5 bases). Trimming stripped 4 bases from V and 6 bases from J, with 12 bases between. CDR3 size: 13 residues. CDR1 is MNHEY, CDR2 SMNVEV, per germline (reference sequence). CDR3 in DNA: TGTGCCAGCAGTTACGGACGGGGGGATGGCTACACCTTC. Its protein product is CASSYGRGDGYTF.

This clonotype has a count of ten or more. This chain links TRBV11-2 with TRBJ2-3; TRBD1 might be the D (6 bases). The V end was cut by 5 bases, the J end by 7 bases, with 22 bases between. The germline V gene has CDR1 SGHAT and CDR2 FQNNGV. The CDR3 is 16 amino acids. In DNA, the CDR3 is TGTGCCAGCAGCCCATTCGACGGACAGCACAGAAATACGCAGTATTTT. Translation: CASSPFDGQHRNTQYF.

V is TRBV4-2 and J is TRBJ1-4; TRBD1 matches 9 bases. Per the germline V gene, CDR1 is LGHNA and CDR2 is YNFKEQ. This CDR3 comprises 16 residues. Losses at the gene ends were 0 bases for V and 5 bases for J; bases not matched to a gene: 4. The CDR3 DNA follows: TGTGCCAGCAGCCAAGATAAGGGGACAGGGAATGAAAAACTGTTTTTT. The encoded protein is CASSQDKGTGNEKLFF.

The J gene is TRBJ2-7, the V gene TRBV7-2; possibly TRBD1 for D (6 bases). Germline V gene sequence: CDR1 SGHTA, CDR2 FQGNSA. The V and J ends lost 3 bases and 3 bases respectively, with 15 bases between them. CDR3 length: 15 amino acids. CDR3 DNA sequence: TGTGCCAGCAGCTTGCAGGGGTGGGGGTACTACGAGCAGTACTTC. Protein product: CASSLQGWGYYEQYF.

This clonotype was seen a few times. The chain couples TRBV5-1 to TRBJ2-2; D not certain. The CDR3 extends over 15 amino acids. Trimming cost V 1 base and J 2 bases, with 9 bases left between them. Germline lookup yields CDR1 SGHRS and CDR2 YFSETQ. CDR3 sequence: CASSLWRLNTGELFF. Written as DNA, the CDR3 is TGCGCCAGCAGCTTGTGGCGCCTAAACACCGGGGAGCTGTTTTTT.

There are a few counts of this clonotype. The chain uses TRBV9 and TRBJ2-5; maybe TRBD2 (5 bases). This CDR3 is built from 14 residues. The germline V and J ends were trimmed by 4 bases and 4 bases, with 14 bases remaining between them. CDR1 is SGDLS and CDR2 is YYNGEE in the germline V gene. This chain's CDR3 is CASSPLGARETQYF. CDR3 DNA sequence: TGTGCCAGCAGCCCGCTGGGAGCTAGAGAGACCCAGTACTTC.

The chain employs TRBV7-9 and TRBJ1-5; 8 positions agree with TRBD1. The CDR3 is 16 amino acids. The germline V gene encodes CDR1 SEHNR and CDR2 FQNEAQ (reference sequence). Trimming took 0 bases from V and 5 from J; bases not matched to a gene: 6. Here the CDR3 reads CASSLAGQGKDQPQHF. Written as DNA, the CDR3 is TGTGCCAGCAGCTTAGCCGGACAGGGCAAGGATCAGCCCCAGCATTTT.

This chain joins TRBV5-5 and TRBJ1-4; unclear D gene. This CDR3 has 14 amino acids. Germline values: CDR1 SGHKS, CDR2 YYEKEE (reference sequence). The germline V and J ends were trimmed by 2 bases and 4 bases, with 9 bases remaining between them. As DNA, the CDR3 is TGTGCCAGCAGCTTACGGGTTGGTAATGAAAAACTGTTTTTT. Its protein is CASSLRVGNEKLFF.